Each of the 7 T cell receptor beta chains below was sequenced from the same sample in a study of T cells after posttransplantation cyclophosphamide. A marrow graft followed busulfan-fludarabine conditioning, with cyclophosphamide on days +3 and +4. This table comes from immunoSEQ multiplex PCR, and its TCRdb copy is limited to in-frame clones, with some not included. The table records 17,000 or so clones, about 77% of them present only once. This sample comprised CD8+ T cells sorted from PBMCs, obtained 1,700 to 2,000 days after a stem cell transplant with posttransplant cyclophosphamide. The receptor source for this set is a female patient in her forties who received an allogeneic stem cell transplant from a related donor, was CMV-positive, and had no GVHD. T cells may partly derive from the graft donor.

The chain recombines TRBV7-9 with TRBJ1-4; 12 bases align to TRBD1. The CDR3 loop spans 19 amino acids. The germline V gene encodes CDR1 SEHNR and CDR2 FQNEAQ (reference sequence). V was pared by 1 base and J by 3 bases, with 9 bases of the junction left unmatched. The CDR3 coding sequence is TGTGCCAGCAGCTTAGGGAAGGGACAGGGGGCTACGGCTAATGAAAAACTGTTTTTT. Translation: CASSLGKGQGATANEKLFF.

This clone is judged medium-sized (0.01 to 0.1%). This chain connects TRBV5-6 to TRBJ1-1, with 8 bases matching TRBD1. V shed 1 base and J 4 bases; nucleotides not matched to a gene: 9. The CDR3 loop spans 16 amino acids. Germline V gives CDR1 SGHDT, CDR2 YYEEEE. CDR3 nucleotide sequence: TGTGCCAGCAGCTTGAGTTCAGGGGGCGCTTTCACTGAAGCTTTCTTT. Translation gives CASSLSSGGAFTEAFF.

The chain's CDR3 is CAISDSWTGLFSNYGYTF. The CDR3 DNA is TGTGCCATCAGTGACTCCTGGACAGGGCTATTTTCTAACTATGGCTACACCTTC. This rearrangement joins TRBV10-3 to TRBJ1-2, with 8 bases that match TRBD1. Germline CDR1 is ENHRY and CDR2 is SYGVKD. The CDR3 loop spans 18 amino acids. J lost 0 bases, V lost 3 bases, and 12 bases had no gene match.

CDR3 in DNA: TGTGCCAGCAGCTTAGAGCTCGGGACAGAGACCTACGAGCAGTACTTC. It is translated as CASSLELGTETYEQYF. The rearrangement joins TRBV7-9 to TRBJ2-7, with 7 bases fitting TRBD1. The germline V gene encodes CDR1 SEHNR and CDR2 FQNEAQ (reference sequence). This CDR3 is 16 amino acids long. Unmatched junction bases numbered 8, after V lost 1 base and J lost 2 bases.

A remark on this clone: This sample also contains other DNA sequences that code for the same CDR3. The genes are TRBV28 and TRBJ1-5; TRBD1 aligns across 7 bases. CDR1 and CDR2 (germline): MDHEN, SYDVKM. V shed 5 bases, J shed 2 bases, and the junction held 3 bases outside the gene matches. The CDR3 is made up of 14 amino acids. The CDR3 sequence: CASSLGQGNQPQHF. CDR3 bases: TGTGCCAGCAGTCTAGGACAGGGCAATCAGCCCCAGCATTTT.

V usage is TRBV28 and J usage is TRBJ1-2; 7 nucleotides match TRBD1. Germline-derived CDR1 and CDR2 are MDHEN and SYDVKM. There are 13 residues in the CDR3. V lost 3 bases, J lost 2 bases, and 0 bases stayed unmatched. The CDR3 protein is CASSLGQNYGYTF. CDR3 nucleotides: TGTGCCAGCAGTTTGGGACAGAACTATGGCTACACCTTC.

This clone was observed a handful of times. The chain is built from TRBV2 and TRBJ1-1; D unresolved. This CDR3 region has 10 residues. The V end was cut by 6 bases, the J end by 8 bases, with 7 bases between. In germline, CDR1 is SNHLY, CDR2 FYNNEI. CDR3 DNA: TGTGCCAGCAGCCCGGGGGAAGCTTTCTTT. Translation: CASSPGEAFF.